These 32 T cell receptor beta chains were sequenced from one sample in a study of blood T cell repertoires in COVID-19. Data came from immunoSEQ multiplex PCR; TCRdb stores just in-frame clones and leaves some out. The table shows 250,000 or so clones, with roughly 86% occurring only once. Specimen: PBMCs or T cells enriched from blood (not recorded which). The receptors shown here come from a woman aged 50 to 65 who had recovered from COVID-19.

This rearrangement joins TRBV24-1 to TRBJ2-2; a weak D match, TRBD2 (5 bases). Germline V gene data show CDR1 as KGHDR and CDR2 as SFDVKD. V gave up 7 bases and J gave up 4 bases, with 12 bases separating them. The CDR3 sequence is 14 residues long. CDR3 loop: CATRGWGATGELFF. The CDR3 DNA sequence: TGTGCCACCAGGGGGTGGGGAGCCACCGGGGAGCTGTTTTTT.

V is TRBV6-5 and J is TRBJ1-5, with unresolved D. This CDR3 region has 15 residues. Germline values: CDR1 MNHEY, CDR2 SVGAGI. Trimming left V 0 bases short and J 7 bases short, with 13 bases between. CDR3 coding DNA: TGTGCCAGCAGTTACTCGAGGGCGCCGGAACAGCCCCAGCATTTT. It encodes CASSYSRAPEQPQHF.

J is TRBJ2-3 and V is TRBV4-1; 8 bases are a match to TRBD2. V lost 4 bases and J lost 5; bases outside the gene matches: 14. The CDR3 covers 17 residues. Germline loops: CDR1 MGHRA, CDR2 YSYEKL. The CDR3 bases are TGCGCCAGCAGCCCGAGACGGACTAGCCTTACGGGAGATACGCAGTATTTT. This gives the protein CASSPRRTSLTGDTQYF.

The chain couples TRBV5-5 to TRBJ1-5; 10 bases line up with TRBD1. The CDR3 totals 15 residues. V gave up 5 bases and J gave up 5 bases; unmatched junction bases: 7. Germline CDR1 SGHKS, CDR2 YYEKEE (reference sequence). The CDR3 sequence is CASSSGQGGYQPQHF. For the CDR3, the DNA is TGTGCCAGCAGTTCTGGACAGGGGGGATATCAGCCCCAGCATTTT.

This chain joins TRBV6-2 or TRBV6-3 and TRBJ1-2; D is unresolved. V lost 5 bases, J lost 3 bases, and 10 bases lay in between. CDR3 size: 13 residues. CDR1 is MNHEY, CDR2 SVGEGT, per germline. CDR3 bases: TGTGCCAGCAGTCAGGAAACTGACTATGGCTACACCTTC. This encodes CASSQETDYGYTF.

The chain uses TRBV4-2 and TRBJ1-2; D call uncertain. Deletions cut 4 bases from V and 2 bases from J, with 5 bases between. The germline V gene has CDR1 LGHNA and CDR2 YNFKEQ. The length of the CDR3 is 12 residues. The CDR3 reads CASSRGNYGYTF. The CDR3 DNA reads TGTGCCAGCAGCCGAGGGAACTATGGCTACACCTTC.

The CDR3 sequence is CASSPSRVRYHEQFF. DNA of the CDR3: TGTGCCAGCAGCCCCAGCAGGGTTCGGTACCATGAGCAGTTCTTC. The chain links TRBV11-2 to TRBJ2-1; maybe TRBD1 (5 bases). The CDR3 totals 15 residues. CDR1 and CDR2 (germline): SGHAT, FQNNGV. V was shortened by 5 bases and J by 8 bases, with 19 bases between the two germline ends.

The J gene is TRBJ2-2, the V gene TRBV4-1; TRBD1 is a possible D gene (6 bases). The CDR3 has 16 amino acids. V lost 6 bases and J 5 bases, leaving 19 bases between the germline ends. The V gene's germline CDR1 is MGHRA and CDR2 YSYEKL. The CDR3 DNA reads as TGCGCCAGCAGACCCGGACAGTTAGATTTGACCGGGGAGCTGTTTTTT. Its protein product is CASRPGQLDLTGELFF.

The chain links TRBV6-1 to TRBJ1-6; 9 bases map to TRBD1. CDR3 size: 15 residues. Germline V CDR1 and CDR2: MNHNS, SASEGT. The V and J ends lost 3 bases and 5 bases, in that order; junction bases with no gene match: 2. CDR3 in amino acids: CASSDRTGDNSPLHF. In nucleotides, the CDR3 is TGTGCCAGCAGTGATAGGACAGGGGATAATTCACCCCTCCACTTT.

The rearrangement uses TRBV13 and TRBJ1-2, with 9 positions matching TRBD1. The CDR3 runs to 16 residues. Trimming removed 2 bases from V and 5 bases from J; junction bases left unmatched: 9. CDR1 is PRHDT, CDR2 FYEKMQ, per germline (reference sequence). CDR3 protein: CASSLSGQGSLYGYTF. CDR3 coding DNA: TGTGCCAGCAGCTTATCGGGACAGGGTAGTCTGTATGGCTACACCTTC.

The chain carries TRBV7-2 and TRBJ2-7, with 8 bases identical to TRBD2. CDR1 and CDR2 (germline): SGHTA, FQGNSA. Losses at the gene ends were 1 base for V and 0 bases for J; bases not matched to a gene: 2. The CDR3 length is 15 residues. The CDR3 nucleotides are TGTGCCAGCAGCTTAGGGACTAGCTCCTCCTACGAGCAGTACTTC. It yields the protein CASSLGTSSSYEQYF.

This rearrangement joins TRBV19 to TRBJ1-4, with 7 bases lining up with TRBD1. The germline gives CDR1 LNHDA, CDR2 SQIVND (reference sequence). With V trimmed by 4 bases and J by 4 bases, 3 bases remained unmatched. The CDR3 loop spans 14 amino acids. CDR3 region: CASSTGQYNEKLFF. The CDR3 nucleotides read TGTGCCAGTAGTACGGGACAGTATAATGAAAAACTGTTTTTT.

The rearrangement links TRBV2 to TRBJ1-4, with TRBD1 identical over 7 bases. The CDR3 extends over 14 amino acids. The J segment lost 7 bases and the V segment lost 2 bases, leaving 4 bases of the junction unmatched. Germline loops: CDR1 SNHLY, CDR2 FYNNEI. Here the CDR3 reads CASSEQGVREKLFF. The DNA for the CDR3 is TGTGCCAGCAGTGAACAGGGGGTACGTGAAAAACTGTTTTTT.

The chain recombines TRBV19 with TRBJ2-5; D possibly corresponds to TRBD2 (5 bases). The CDR3 runs 13 residues. V was cut by 5 bases and J by 6 bases, with 13 bases left in between. The germline CDR1 and CDR2 sequences are LNHDA and SQIVND (reference sequence). The CDR3 region has the DNA TGTGCCAGTAGTGTGGCGGAGCGGAAGACCCAGTACTTC. The encoded protein is CASSVAERKTQYF.

In the case of this clone: Other DNA sequences in the same sample also yield this CDR3. The rearrangement links TRBV28 to TRBJ1-5; no clear D. Germline V gives CDR1 MDHEN, CDR2 SYDVKM. Trimming took off 6 bases at V and 2 bases at J, with 14 bases between the two ends. The CDR3 is 15 residues long. CDR3 nucleotides: TGTGCCAGCAGCCCCGGTCTCGGGGGCAATCAGCCCCAGCATTTT. Amino acid sequence: CASSPGLGGNQPQHF.

This clone has a single count. The rearrangement joins TRBV6-5 to TRBJ2-7; tentatively, D is TRBD1 (5 bases). Germline CDR1 reads MNHEY; CDR2 reads SVGAGI. The V end lost 6 bases, the J end lost 2 bases, and 17 bases lay between the germline ends. This CDR3 region has 15 residues. Here the CDR3 reads CASSFNQQAPYEQYF. The DNA for the CDR3 is TGTGCCAGCAGCTTTAACCAACAGGCGCCCTACGAGCAGTACTTC.

This clone was counted only a few times. V is TRBV2 and J is TRBJ1-3; 7 nucleotides agree with TRBD1. This CDR3 is built from 15 residues. Germline loops: CDR1 SNHLY, CDR2 FYNNEI. The V gene end was trimmed by 1 base and the J gene end by 9 bases; junction bases not matched to a gene: 9. CDR3 in DNA: TGTGCCAGCAGTGAAGGGACAGGCTTTCCAGGCACCATATATTTT. Translation: CASSEGTGFPGTIYF. The entire variable domain, with the rest obtained from reference TRBV2 and TRBJ1-3, is as follows: EPEVTQTPSHQVTQMGQEVILRCVPISNHLYFYWYRQILGQKVEFLVSFYNNEISEKSEIFDDQFSVERPDGSNFTLKIRSTKLEDSAMYFCASSEGTGFPGTIYFGEGSWLTVV.

The chain carries TRBV6-5 and TRBJ2-1, with a tentative D call TRBD2 (6 bases). Germline CDR1 is MNHEY and CDR2 is SVGAGI. Trimming took 0 bases from V and 4 from J, leaving 13 bases between them. The CDR3 has 16 residues. The CDR3 here is CASSYSGVAEYNEQFF. CDR3 coding DNA: TGTGCCAGCAGTTACTCGGGGGTAGCGGAGTACAATGAGCAGTTCTTC.

The CDR3 DNA reads as TGTGCCAGCAGCGTAGAGGGGGCAGGGTGGAGTGAAGCTTTCTTT. Protein: CASSVEGAGWSEAFF. This chain joins TRBV9 and TRBJ1-1; 7 bases are shared with TRBD1. The CDR3 sequence is 15 residues long. V trimming: 0 bases; J trimming: 7 bases; junction bases outside the gene matches: 9. Germline V gene lookup returns CDR1 SGDLS and CDR2 YYNGEE.

V is TRBV18 and J is TRBJ1-6; D is unclear. The CDR3 is 16 amino acids. CDR1 KGHSH and CDR2 LQKENI come from the germline V gene. V lost 1 base, J lost 6 bases, and 13 bases lay in between. The CDR3 coding sequence is TGTGCCAGCTCACCACGTGGGCAGGTCCTTAATTCACCCCTCCACTTT. The encoded protein is CASSPRGQVLNSPLHF.

This clone appeared a few times. The V gene is TRBV7-3, the J gene TRBJ1-2, with a possible D match to TRBD1 (6 bases). The V gene's germline CDR1 is SGHTA and CDR2 FQGTGA. The germline V and J ends were trimmed by 1 base and 8 bases, with 14 bases remaining between them. CDR3 size: 14 residues. For the CDR3, the DNA is TGTGCCAGCAGCTTAAACTCAGGGGAAGGGGGCTACACCTTC. It yields the protein CASSLNSGEGGYTF.

This clone was seen a handful of times. The V and J genes are TRBV28 and TRBJ2-6; 9 bases match TRBD2. V lost 5 bases, J lost 2 bases, and 10 bases stayed unmatched. The CDR3 runs to 18 residues. Germline V gene data show CDR1 as MDHEN and CDR2 as SYDVKM. The CDR3 region is CASSGRDRGRAGANVLTF. CDR3 in DNA: TGTGCCAGCAGTGGCAGGGACCGCGGGAGGGCTGGGGCCAACGTCCTGACTTTC.

Notes on this clone: The junction does not match germline at one end; this may be a read error. The chain uses TRBV7-2 and TRBJ2-7, with D possibly TRBD1 on 8 matching bases. The CDR3 covers 15 residues. The germline gives CDR1 SGHTA, CDR2 FQGNSA. The CDR3 DNA reads TGTGCCAGCACCTTACCTAACAGGGGGGGCTACGAGCAGTACTTC. Residues: CASTLPNRGGYEQYF.

The chain recombines TRBV5-4 with TRBJ2-1, with 14 bases lining up with TRBD2. From germline, CDR1 is SGHNT and CDR2 YYREEE (reference sequence). Germline trimming cut 4 bases from V and 8 bases from J; bases unmatched to any gene: 8. There are 16 residues in the CDR3. The CDR3 coding sequence is TGTGCCAGCAGCAAGGGACTAGCGGGAGTGGTCGATGAGCAGTTCTTC. Residues: CASSKGLAGVVDEQFF.

The chain is built from TRBV12-3 or TRBV12-4 and TRBJ2-2; D is perhaps TRBD1 (6 bases). The CDR3 extends over 13 amino acids. Trimming shortened V by 9 bases and J by 0 bases, and 8 bases separated the two germline ends. Written as DNA, the CDR3 is TGTGCCAGTGGACAGCCGAACACCGGGGAGCTGTTTTTT. Its translation: CASGQPNTGELFF.

This clone came up once. The rearrangement links TRBV7-9 to TRBJ1-4; D gene uncertain. In germline, CDR1 is SEHNR, CDR2 FQNEAQ (reference sequence). The CDR3 is 18 residues long. Trimming cost V 5 bases and J 3 bases, with 22 bases left between them. DNA of the CDR3: TGTGCCAGCAGCACTACCCCCCTCGACGGTCCCTCTAATGAAAAACTGTTTTTT. It is translated as CASSTTPLDGPSNEKLFF.

The chain is built from TRBV28 and TRBJ1-4; D not resolved. V was shortened by 2 bases and J by 8 bases, with 3 bases between the two germline ends. The CDR3 spans 11 residues. Germline loops: CDR1 MDHEN, CDR2 SYDVKM. CDR3 nucleotides: TGTGCCAGCAGTTTACGGGAAAAACTGTTTTTT. Translation: CASSLREKLFF.

V usage is TRBV28 and J usage is TRBJ2-4, with 12 bases identical to TRBD2. From germline, CDR1 is MDHEN and CDR2 SYDVKM. V gave up 8 bases and J gave up 3 bases; unmatched junction bases: 11. The CDR3 sequence is 17 residues long. CDR3 in DNA: TGTGCCAGCGGGCTTGGGGCTAGCGGGAGGGACAAAAACATTCAGTACTTC. This codes for CASGLGASGRDKNIQYF.

V usage is TRBV9 and J usage is TRBJ2-7; weak D call: TRBD2 (6 bases). This CDR3 comprises 14 residues. Trimming cost V 0 bases and J 2 bases, with 9 bases left between them. From germline, CDR1 is SGDLS and CDR2 YYNGEE. DNA of the CDR3: TGTGCCAGCAGCGTAGGGGGGGACCCCTACGAGCAGTACTTC. Translating it yields CASSVGGDPYEQYF.

The V call is TRBV2, the J call TRBJ2-6, with 9 nucleotides matching TRBD1. CDR1 is SNHLY, CDR2 FYNNEI, per germline. The CDR3 consists of 17 residues. The V gene end was trimmed by 6 bases and the J gene end by 0 bases; junction bases not matched to a gene: 6. CDR3 residues: CASSAGQGNSGANVLTF. CDR3 nucleotides: TGTGCCAGCAGCGCCGGACAGGGGAACTCTGGGGCCAACGTCCTGACTTTC.

This rearrangement joins TRBV11-2 to TRBJ1-4; possibly TRBD1 for D (5 bases). CDR1 and CDR2 from the germline V gene are SGHAT and FQNNGV. The CDR3 sequence is 16 residues long. The germline V and J ends were trimmed by 1 base and 7 bases, with 16 bases remaining between them. CDR3 sequence: CASSLGWGSRAEKLFF. CDR3 sequence (DNA): TGTGCCAGCAGCTTAGGGTGGGGCTCGCGTGCTGAAAAACTGTTTTTT.

This clone was seen once. The chain links TRBV29-1 to TRBJ1-2; D ambiguous. Trimming pared 5 bases from V and 3 bases from J, leaving 7 bases between. Germline CDR1 SQVTM, CDR2 ANQGSEA. This CDR3 has 11 residues. The CDR3 DNA reads as TGCAGCGTTTTCGGGGACTATGGCTACACCTTC. Protein product: CSVFGDYGYTF.